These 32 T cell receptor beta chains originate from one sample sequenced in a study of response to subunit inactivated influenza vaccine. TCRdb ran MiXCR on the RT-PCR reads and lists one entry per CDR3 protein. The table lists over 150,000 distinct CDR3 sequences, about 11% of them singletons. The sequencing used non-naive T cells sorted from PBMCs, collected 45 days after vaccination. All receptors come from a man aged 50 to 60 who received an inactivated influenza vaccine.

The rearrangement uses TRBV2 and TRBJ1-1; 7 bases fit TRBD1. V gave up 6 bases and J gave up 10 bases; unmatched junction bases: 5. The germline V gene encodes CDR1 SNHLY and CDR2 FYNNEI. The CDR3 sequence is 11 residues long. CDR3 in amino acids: CASSPQGGAFF. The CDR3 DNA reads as TGTGCCAGCAGCCCCCAGGGGGGAGCTTTCTTT.

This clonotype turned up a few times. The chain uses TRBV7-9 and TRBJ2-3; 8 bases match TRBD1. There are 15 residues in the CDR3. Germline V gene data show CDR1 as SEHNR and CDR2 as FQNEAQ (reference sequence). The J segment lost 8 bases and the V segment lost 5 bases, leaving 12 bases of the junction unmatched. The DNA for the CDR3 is TGTGCCAGCAGCCCAGGGACAGGACGATCCGGTACGCAGTATTTT. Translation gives CASSPGTGRSGTQYF. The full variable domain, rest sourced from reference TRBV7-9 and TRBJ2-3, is DTGVSQNPRHKITKRGQNVTFRCDPISEHNRLYWYRQTLGQGPEFLTYFQNEAQLEKSRLLSDRFSAERPKGSFSTLEIQRTEQGDSAMYLCASSPGTGRSGTQYFGPGTRLTVL.

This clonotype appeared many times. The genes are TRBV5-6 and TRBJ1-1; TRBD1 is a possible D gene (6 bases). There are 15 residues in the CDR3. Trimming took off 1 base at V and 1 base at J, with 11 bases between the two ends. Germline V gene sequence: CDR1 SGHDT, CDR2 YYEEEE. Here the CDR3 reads CASSLLAGQNTEAFF. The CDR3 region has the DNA TGTGCCAGCAGCTTGTTGGCGGGACAGAACACTGAAGCTTTCTTT.

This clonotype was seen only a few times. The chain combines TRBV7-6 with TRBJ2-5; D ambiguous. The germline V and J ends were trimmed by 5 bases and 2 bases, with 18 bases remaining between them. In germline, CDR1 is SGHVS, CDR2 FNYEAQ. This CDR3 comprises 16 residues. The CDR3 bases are TGTGCCAGCAGCCTCTCGCTAGGGCCAATTCAAGAGACCCAGTACTTC. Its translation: CASSLSLGPIQETQYF. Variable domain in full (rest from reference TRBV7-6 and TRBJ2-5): GAGVSQSPRYKVTKRGQDVALRCDPISGHVSLYWYRQALGQGPEFLTYFNYEAQQDKSGLPNDRFSAERPEGSISTLTIQRTEQRDSAMYRCASSLSLGPIQETQYFGPGTRLLVL.

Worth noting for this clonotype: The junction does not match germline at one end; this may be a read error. The CDR3 coding sequence is TGCAGTGCTAGGAACGGACTAGCGGGGGGTGAGCAGCTCTTC. Residues: CSARNGLAGGEQLF. The chain links TRBV20-1 to TRBJ2-1, with TRBD2 identical over 14 bases. CDR3 length equals 14 residues. Germline V gene lookup returns CDR1 DFQATT and CDR2 SNEGSKA (reference sequence).

CDR3 region: CATSVLGTQYF. The CDR3 DNA is TGTGCCACCAGTGTGCTAGGTACGCAGTATTTT. V is TRBV24-1 and J is TRBJ2-3; D unclear. Between the trimmed V and J ends, which lost 5 bases and 8 bases, there was a span of 7 bases. Per the germline V gene, CDR1 is KGHDR and CDR2 is SFDVKD. This CDR3 comprises 11 residues.

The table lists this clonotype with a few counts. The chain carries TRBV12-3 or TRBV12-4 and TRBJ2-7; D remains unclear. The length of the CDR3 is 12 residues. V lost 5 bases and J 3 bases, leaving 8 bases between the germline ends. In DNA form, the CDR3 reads TGTGCCAGCAGTGGATCCCTCTACGAGCAGTACTTC. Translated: CASSGSLYEQYF.

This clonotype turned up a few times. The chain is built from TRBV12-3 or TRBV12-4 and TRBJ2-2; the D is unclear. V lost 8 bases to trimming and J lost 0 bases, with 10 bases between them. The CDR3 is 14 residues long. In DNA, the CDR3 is TGTGCCAGCCTCGGGCCCTCGAACACCGGGGAGCTGTTTTTT. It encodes CASLGPSNTGELFF.

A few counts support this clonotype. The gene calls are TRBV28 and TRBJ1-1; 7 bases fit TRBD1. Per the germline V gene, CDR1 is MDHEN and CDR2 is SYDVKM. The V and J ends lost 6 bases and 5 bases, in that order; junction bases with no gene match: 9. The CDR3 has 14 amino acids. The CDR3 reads CASRQRGRVTEAFF. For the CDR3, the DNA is TGTGCCAGCAGACAAAGGGGGCGGGTTACTGAAGCTTTCTTT. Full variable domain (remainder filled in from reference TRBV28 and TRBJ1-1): DVKVTQSSRYLVKRTGEKVFLECVQDMDHENMFWYRQDPGLGLRLIYFSYDVKMKEKGDIPEGYSVSREKKERFSLILESASTNQTSMYLCASRQRGRVTEAFFGQGTRLTVV.

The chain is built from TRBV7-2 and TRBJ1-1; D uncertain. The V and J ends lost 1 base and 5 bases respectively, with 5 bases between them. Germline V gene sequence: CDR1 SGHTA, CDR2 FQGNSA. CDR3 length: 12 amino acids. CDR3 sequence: CASSLEATEAFF. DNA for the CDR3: TGTGCCAGCAGCTTAGAGGCTACTGAAGCTTTCTTT.

CDR3 nucleotide sequence: TGTGCCAGCAGCCTTGAAAAAGACAGGGTCTTAGGCTATGGCTACACCTTC. Translating it yields CASSLEKDRVLGYGYTF. The genes are TRBV7-6 and TRBJ1-2; 7 bases map to TRBD1. The junction had 16 bases not matched to a gene; V was cut back by 5 bases and J by 4 bases. The CDR3 extends over 17 amino acids. CDR1 is SGHVS and CDR2 is FNYEAQ in the germline V gene.

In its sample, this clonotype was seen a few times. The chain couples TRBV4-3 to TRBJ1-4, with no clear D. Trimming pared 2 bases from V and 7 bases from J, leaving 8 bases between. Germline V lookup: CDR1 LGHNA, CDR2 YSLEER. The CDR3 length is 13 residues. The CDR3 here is CASSQTAVEKLFF. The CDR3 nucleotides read TGCGCCAGCAGCCAAACAGCGGTTGAAAAACTGTTTTTT.

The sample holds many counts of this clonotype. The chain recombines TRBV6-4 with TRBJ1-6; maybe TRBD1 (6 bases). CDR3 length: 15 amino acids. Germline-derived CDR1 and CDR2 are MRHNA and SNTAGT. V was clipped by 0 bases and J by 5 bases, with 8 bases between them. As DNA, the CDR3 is TGTGCCAGCAGTGACTCGCCAGGGGATAATTCACCCCTCCACTTT. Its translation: CASSDSPGDNSPLHF.

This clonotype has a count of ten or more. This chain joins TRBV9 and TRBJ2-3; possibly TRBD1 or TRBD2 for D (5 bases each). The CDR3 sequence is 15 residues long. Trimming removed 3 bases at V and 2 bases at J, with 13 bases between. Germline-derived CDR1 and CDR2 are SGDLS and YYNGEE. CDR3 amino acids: CASSEGGGTTDTQYF. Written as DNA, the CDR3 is TGTGCCAGCAGCGAGGGTGGGGGAACCACAGATACGCAGTATTTT.

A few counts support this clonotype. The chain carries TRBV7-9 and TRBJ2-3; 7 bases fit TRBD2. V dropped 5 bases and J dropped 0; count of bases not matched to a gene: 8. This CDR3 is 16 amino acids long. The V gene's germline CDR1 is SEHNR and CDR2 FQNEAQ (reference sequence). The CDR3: CASSPQAGRSTDTQYF. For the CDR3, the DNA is TGTGCCAGCAGCCCTCAAGCGGGGAGGAGCACAGATACGCAGTATTTT.

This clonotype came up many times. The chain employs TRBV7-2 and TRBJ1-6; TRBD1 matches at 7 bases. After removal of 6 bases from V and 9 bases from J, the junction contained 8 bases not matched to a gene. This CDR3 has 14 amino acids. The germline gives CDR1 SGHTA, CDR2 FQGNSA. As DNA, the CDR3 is TGTGCCAGCAGGGGACAGTCGACGGTTTCACCCCTCCACTTT. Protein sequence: CASRGQSTVSPLHF.

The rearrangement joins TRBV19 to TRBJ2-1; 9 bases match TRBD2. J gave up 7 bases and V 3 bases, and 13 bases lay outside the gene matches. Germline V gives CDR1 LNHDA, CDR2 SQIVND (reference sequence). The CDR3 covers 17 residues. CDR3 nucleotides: TGTGCCAGTAGTATCCTCCTGGTTAGCGGGAGTATGAATGAGCAGTTCTTC. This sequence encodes CASSILLVSGSMNEQFF.

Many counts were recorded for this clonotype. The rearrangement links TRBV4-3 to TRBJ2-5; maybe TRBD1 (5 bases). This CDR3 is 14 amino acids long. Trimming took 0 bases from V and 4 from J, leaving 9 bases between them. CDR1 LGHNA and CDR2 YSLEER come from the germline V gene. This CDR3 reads CASSQETETETQYF. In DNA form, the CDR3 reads TGCGCCAGCAGCCAAGAGACAGAAACAGAGACCCAGTACTTC.

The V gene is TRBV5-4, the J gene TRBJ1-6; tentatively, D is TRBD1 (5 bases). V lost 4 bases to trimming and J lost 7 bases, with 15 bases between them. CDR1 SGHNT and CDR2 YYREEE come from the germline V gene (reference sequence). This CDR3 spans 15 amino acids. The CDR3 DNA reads TGTGCCAGCAGCCTGCAGGGACGGGAAAATTCACCCCTCCACTTT. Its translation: CASSLQGRENSPLHF.

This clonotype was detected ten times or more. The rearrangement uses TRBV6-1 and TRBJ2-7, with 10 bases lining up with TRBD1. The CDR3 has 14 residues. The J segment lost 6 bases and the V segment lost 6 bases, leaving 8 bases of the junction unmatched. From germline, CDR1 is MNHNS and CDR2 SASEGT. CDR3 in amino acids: CASSPGQGISEQYF. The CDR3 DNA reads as TGTGCCAGCAGCCCGGGACAGGGGATATCCGAGCAGTACTTC.

This CDR3 is CASSREGMGETQYF. The CDR3 DNA reads as TGTGCCAGCAGCCGCGAGGGCATGGGGGAGACCCAGTACTTC. The chain uses TRBV9 and TRBJ2-5; possibly TRBD2 for D (5 bases). There are 14 residues in the CDR3. Germline lookup yields CDR1 SGDLS and CDR2 YYNGEE. Trimming cost V 4 bases and J 5 bases, with 15 bases left between them.

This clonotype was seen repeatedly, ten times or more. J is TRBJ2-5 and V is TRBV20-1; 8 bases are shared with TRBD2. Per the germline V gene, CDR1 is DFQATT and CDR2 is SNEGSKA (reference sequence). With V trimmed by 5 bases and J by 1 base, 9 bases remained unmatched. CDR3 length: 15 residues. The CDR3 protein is CSAGVAGMGQETQYF. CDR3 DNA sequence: TGCAGTGCTGGGGTAGCGGGAATGGGCCAAGAGACCCAGTACTTC.

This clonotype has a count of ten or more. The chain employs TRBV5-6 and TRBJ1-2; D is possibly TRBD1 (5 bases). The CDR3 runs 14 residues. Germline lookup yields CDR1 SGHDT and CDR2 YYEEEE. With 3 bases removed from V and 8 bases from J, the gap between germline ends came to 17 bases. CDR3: CASSSGFRGNGYTF. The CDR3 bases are TGTGCCAGCAGCTCCGGCTTTCGGGGGAACGGCTACACCTTC. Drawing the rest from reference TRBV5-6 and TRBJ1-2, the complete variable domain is DAGVTQSPTHLIKTRGQQVTLRCSPKSGHDTVSWYQQALGQGPQFIFQYYEEEERQRGNFPDRFSGHQFPNYSSELNVNALLLGDSALYLCASSSGFRGNGYTFGSGTRLTVV.

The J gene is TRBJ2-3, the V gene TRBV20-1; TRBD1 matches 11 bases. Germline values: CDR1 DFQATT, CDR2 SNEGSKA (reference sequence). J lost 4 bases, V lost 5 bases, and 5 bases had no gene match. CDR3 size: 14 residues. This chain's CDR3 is CSAGQGARPDTQYF. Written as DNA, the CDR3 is TGCAGTGCTGGACAGGGGGCTCGGCCAGATACGCAGTATTTT.

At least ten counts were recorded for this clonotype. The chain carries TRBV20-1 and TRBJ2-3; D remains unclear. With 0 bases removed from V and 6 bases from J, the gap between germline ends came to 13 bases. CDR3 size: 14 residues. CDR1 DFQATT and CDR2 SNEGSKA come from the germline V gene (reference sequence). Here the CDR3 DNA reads TGCAGTGCTAGAGATAGGATGCTCGGGGATACGCAGTATTTT. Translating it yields CSARDRMLGDTQYF.

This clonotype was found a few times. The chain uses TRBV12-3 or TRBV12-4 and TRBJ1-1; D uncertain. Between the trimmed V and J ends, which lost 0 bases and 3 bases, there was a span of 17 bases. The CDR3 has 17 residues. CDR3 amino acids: CASSLARVRAAYTEAFF. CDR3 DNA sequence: TGTGCCAGCAGTTTAGCGCGGGTGAGGGCGGCGTACACTGAAGCTTTCTTT.

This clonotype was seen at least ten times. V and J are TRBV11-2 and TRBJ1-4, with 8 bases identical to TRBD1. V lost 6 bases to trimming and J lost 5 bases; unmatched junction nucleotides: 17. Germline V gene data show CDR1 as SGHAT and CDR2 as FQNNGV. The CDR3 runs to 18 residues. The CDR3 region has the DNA TGTGCCAGCAGACGCCCCGGGACAGGATTTCTAGGGAATGAAAAACTGTTTTTT. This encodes CASRRPGTGFLGNEKLFF.

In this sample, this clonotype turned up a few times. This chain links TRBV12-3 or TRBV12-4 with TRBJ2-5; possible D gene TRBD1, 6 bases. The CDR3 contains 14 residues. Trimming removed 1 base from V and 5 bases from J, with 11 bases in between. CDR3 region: CASSLDRDKETQYF. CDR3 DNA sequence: TGTGCCAGCAGTTTAGACAGGGACAAGGAGACCCAGTACTTC.

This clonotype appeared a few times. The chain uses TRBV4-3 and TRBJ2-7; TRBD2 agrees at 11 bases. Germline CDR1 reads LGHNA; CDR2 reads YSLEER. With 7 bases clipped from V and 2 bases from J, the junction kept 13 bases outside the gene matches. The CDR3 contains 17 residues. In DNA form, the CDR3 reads TGCGCCAGCATTCAAGAAGGGGGTAGCGGGAGGGCCTACGAGCAGTACTTC. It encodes CASIQEGGSGRAYEQYF.

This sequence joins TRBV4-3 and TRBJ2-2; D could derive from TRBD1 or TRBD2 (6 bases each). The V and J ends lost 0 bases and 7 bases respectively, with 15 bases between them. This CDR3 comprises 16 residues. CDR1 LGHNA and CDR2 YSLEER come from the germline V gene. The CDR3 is CASSQDGGAQVGELFF. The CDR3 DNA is TGCGCCAGCAGCCAAGACGGGGGCGCCCAGGTCGGGGAGCTGTTTTTT.

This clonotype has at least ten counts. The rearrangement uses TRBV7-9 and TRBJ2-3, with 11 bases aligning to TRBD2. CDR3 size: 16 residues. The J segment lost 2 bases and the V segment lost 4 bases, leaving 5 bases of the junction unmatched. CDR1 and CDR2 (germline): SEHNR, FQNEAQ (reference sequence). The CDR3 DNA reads TGTGCCAGCAGCTCACTAGCGGGGGCCTTCACAGATACGCAGTATTTT. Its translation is CASSSLAGAFTDTQYF.

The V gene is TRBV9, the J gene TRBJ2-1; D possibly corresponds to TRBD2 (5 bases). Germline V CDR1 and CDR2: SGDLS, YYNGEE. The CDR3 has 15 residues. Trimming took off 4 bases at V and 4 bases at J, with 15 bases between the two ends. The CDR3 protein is CASSPSGGWYNEQFF. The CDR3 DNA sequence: TGTGCCAGCAGCCCCTCTGGAGGCTGGTACAATGAGCAGTTCTTC.